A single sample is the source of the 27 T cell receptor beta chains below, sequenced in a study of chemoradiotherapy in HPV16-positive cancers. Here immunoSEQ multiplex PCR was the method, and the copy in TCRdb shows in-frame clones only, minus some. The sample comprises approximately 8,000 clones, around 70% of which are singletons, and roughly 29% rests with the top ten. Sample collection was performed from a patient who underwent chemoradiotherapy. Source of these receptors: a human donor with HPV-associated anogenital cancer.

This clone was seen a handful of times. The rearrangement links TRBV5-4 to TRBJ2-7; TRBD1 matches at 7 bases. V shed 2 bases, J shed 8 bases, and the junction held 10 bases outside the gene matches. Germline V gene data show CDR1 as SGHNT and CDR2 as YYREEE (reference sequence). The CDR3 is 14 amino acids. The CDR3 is CASSLGRGTLKQYF. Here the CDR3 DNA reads TGTGCCAGCAGCTTAGGCAGGGGGACGCTCAAGCAGTACTTC.

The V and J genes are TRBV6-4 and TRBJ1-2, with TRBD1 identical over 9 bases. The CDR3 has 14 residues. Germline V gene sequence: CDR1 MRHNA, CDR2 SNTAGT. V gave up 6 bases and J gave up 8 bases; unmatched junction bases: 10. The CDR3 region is CASSPTGTGNGYTF. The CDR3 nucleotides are TGTGCCAGCAGCCCTACCGGGACAGGGAACGGCTACACCTTC.

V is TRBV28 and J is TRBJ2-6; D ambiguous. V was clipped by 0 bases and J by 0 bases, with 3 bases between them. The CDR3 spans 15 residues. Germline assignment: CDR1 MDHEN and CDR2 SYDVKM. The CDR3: CASSLWGSGANVLTF. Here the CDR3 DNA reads TGTGCCAGCAGTTTATGGGGCTCTGGGGCCAACGTCCTGACTTTC. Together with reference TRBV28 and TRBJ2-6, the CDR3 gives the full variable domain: DVKVTQSSRYLVKRTGEKVFLECVQDMDHENMFWYRQDPGLGLRLIYFSYDVKMKEKGDIPEGYSVSREKKERFSLILESASTNQTSMYLCASSLWGSGANVLTFGAGSRLTVL.

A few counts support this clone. CDR3 DNA: TGCGCCAGCAGCCCGACAGGGGGCGGTTACGAGCAGTACTTC. Translation: CASSPTGGGYEQYF. This chain connects TRBV5-1 to TRBJ2-7; 10 bases are shared with TRBD1. Germline CDR1 SGHRS, CDR2 YFSETQ. The V gene end was trimmed by 4 bases and the J gene end by 4 bases; junction bases not matched to a gene: 5. This CDR3 comprises 14 residues.

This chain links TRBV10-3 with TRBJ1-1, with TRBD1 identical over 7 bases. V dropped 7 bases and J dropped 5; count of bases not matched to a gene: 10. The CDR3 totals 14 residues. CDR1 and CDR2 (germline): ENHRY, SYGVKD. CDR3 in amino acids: CAITPRQGETEAFF. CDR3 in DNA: TGTGCCATCACCCCCCGACAGGGAGAAACTGAAGCTTTCTTT.

CDR3 region: CASSRAGYDSYEQYF. In nucleotides, the CDR3 is TGTGCCAGCAGCCGAGCCGGGTACGACTCCTACGAGCAGTACTTC. This chain uses TRBV28 with TRBJ2-7; no clear D gene. V was shortened by 6 bases and J by 0 bases, with 15 bases between the two germline ends. The CDR3 length is 15 residues. From germline, CDR1 is MDHEN and CDR2 SYDVKM.

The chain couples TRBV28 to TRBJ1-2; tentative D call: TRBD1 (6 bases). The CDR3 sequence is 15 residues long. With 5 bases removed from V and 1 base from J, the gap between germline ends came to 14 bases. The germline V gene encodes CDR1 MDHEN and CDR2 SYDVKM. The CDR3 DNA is TGTGCCAGCAGTGCACACAGGGAGGGTAACTATGGCTACACCTTC. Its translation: CASSAHREGNYGYTF.

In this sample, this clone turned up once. CDR3: CASSSRDLSYNEQFF. Written as DNA, the CDR3 is TGTGCCAGCAGCTCCCGGGACCTCTCCTACAATGAGCAGTTCTTC. The chain is built from TRBV5-4 and TRBJ2-1, with D possibly being TRBD1 or TRBD2 (5 bases each). CDR1 is SGHNT and CDR2 is YYREEE in the germline V gene (reference sequence). V dropped 3 bases and J dropped 0 bases, with 10 bases sitting between them. CDR3 length: 15 amino acids.

This CDR3 is CASSLDNRGAGRKAFF. In nucleotides, the CDR3 is TGTGCCAGCAGCTTAGATAACAGGGGAGCGGGTAGGAAAGCTTTCTTT. The chain couples TRBV7-2 to TRBJ1-1; 7 bases align to TRBD1. The CDR3 spans 16 residues. In germline, CDR1 is SGHTA, CDR2 FQGNSA. V was clipped by 1 base and J by 9 bases; unmatched bases: 14.

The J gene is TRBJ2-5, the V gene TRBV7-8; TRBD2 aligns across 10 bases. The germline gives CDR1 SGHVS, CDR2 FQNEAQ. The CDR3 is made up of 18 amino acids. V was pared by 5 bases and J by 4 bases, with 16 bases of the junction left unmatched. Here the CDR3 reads CASSPPRRKRGGRETQYF. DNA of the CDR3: TGTGCCAGCAGCCCCCCCCGTAGGAAGCGGGGGGGCCGAGAGACCCAGTACTTC.

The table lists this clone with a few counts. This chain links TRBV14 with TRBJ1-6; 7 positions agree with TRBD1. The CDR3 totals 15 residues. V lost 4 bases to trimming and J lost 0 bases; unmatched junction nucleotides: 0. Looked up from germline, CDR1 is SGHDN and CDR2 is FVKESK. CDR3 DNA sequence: TGTGCCAGCAGCCCAGGGGGCTCCTATAATTCACCCCTCCACTTT. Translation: CASSPGGSYNSPLHF. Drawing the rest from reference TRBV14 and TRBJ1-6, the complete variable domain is EAGVTQFPSHSVIEKGQTVTLRCDPISGHDNLYWYRRVMGKEIKFLLHFVKESKQDESGMPNNRFLAERTGGTYSTLKVQPAELEDSGVYFCASSPGGSYNSPLHFGNGTRLTVT.

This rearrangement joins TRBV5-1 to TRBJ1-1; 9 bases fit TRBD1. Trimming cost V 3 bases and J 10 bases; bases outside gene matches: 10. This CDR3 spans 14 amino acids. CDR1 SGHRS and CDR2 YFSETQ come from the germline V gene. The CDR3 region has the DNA TGCGCCAGCAGCTCCGCCACAGGGGGCGCCGGAGCTTTCTTT. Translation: CASSSATGGAGAFF.

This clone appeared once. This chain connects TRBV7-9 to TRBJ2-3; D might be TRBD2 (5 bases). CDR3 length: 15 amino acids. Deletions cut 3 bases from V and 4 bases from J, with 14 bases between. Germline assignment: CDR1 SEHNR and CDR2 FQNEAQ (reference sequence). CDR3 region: CASSFPGSKPDTQYF. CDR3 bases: TGTGCCAGCAGCTTCCCGGGATCGAAGCCAGATACGCAGTATTTT.

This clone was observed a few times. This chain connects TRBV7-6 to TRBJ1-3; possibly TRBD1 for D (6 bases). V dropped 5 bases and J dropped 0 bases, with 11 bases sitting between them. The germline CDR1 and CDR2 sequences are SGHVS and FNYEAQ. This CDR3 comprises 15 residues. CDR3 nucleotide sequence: TGTGCCAGCAGCCAGGACAGCTACTCTGGAAACACCATATATTTT. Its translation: CASSQDSYSGNTIYF. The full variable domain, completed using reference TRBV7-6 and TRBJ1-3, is GAGVSQSPRYKVTKRGQDVALRCDPISGHVSLYWYRQALGQGPEFLTYFNYEAQQDKSGLPNDRFSAERPEGSISTLTIQRTEQRDSAMYRCASSQDSYSGNTIYFGEGSWLTVV.

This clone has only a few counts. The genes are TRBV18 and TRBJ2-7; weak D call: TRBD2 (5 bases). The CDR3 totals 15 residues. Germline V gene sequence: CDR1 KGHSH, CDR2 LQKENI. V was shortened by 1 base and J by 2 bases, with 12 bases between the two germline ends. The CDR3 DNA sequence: TGTGCCAGCTCACCACTCAGGACTCTTACCTACGAGCAGTACTTC. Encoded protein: CASSPLRTLTYEQYF.

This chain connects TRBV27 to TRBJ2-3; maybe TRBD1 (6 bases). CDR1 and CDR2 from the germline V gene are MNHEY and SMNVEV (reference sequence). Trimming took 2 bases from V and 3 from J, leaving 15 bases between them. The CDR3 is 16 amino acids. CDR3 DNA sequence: TGTGCCAGCAGTTTAGGATCTCGGACAGTGACAGATACGCAGTATTTT. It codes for CASSLGSRTVTDTQYF.

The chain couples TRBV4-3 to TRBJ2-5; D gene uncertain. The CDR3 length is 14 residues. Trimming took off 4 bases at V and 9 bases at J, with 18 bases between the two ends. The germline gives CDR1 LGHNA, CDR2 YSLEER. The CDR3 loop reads CASSRQEDLGPQYF. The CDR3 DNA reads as TGCGCCAGCAGCCGCCAAGAGGACCTGGGCCCCCAGTACTTC.

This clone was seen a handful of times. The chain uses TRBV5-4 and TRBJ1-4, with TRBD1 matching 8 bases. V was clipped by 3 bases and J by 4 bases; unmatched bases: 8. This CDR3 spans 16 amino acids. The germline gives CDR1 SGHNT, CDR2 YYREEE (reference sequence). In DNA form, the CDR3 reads TGTGCCAGCAGCTATGGGACAGGCGGCCTTAATGAAAAACTGTTTTTT. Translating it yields CASSYGTGGLNEKLFF. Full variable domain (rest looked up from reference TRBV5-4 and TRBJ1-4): ETGVTQSPTHLIKTRGQQVTLRCSSQSGHNTVSWYQQALGQGPQFIFQYYREEENGRGNFPPRFSGLQFPNYSSELNVNALELDDSALYLCASSYGTGGLNEKLFFGSGTQLSVL.

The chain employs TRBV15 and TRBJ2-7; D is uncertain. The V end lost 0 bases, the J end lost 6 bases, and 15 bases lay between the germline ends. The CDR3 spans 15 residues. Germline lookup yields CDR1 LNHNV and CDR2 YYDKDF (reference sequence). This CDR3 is CATSREQFPGGEQYF. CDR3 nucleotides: TGTGCCACCAGCAGAGAGCAATTTCCAGGTGGCGAGCAGTACTTC.

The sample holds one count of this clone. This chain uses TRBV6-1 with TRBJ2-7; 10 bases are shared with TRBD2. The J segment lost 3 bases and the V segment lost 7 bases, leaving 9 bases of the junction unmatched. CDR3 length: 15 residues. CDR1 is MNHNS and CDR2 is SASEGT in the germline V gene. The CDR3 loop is CASTILPSGGYEQYV. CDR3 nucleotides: TGTGCCAGCACCATTCTACCTAGCGGGGGCTACGAGCAGTACGTC.

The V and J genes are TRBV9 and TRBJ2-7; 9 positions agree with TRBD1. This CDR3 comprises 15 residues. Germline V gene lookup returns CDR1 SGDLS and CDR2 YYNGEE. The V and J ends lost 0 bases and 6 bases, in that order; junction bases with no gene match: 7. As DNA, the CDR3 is TGTGCCAGCAGCGTAGAGGGGGACAGGGTGAGCGAGCAGTACTTC. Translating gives CASSVEGDRVSEQYF.

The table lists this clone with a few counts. Here the CDR3 reads CASSQSGLAGIYGTDTQYF. As DNA, the CDR3 is TGCGCCAGCAGCCAATCGGGACTAGCGGGGATCTATGGCACAGATACGCAGTATTTT. V gene TRBV4-3 combines with J gene TRBJ2-3; 13 bases are a match to TRBD2. This CDR3 spans 19 amino acids. Trimming at V came to 2 bases and at J to 1 base, leaving 9 bases not matched to a gene. Germline V CDR1 and CDR2: LGHNA, YSLEER.

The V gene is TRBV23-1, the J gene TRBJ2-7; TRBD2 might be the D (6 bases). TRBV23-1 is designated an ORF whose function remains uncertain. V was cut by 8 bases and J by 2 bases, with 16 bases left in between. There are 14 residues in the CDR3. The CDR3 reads CASGGVAEPYEQYF. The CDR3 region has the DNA TGCGCCAGCGGCGGGGTAGCGGAGCCCTACGAGCAGTACTTC.

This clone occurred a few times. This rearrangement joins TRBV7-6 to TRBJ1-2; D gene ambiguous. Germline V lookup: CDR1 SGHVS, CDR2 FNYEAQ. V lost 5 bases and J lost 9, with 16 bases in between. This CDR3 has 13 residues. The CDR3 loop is CASSPRNGMSYTF. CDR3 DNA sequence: TGTGCCAGCAGCCCGAGGAACGGTATGAGCTACACCTTC.

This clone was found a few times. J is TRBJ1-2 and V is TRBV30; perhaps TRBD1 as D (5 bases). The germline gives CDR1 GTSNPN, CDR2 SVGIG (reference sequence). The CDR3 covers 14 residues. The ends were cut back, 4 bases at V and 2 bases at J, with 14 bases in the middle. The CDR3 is CAWKIGRGNYGYTF. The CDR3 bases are TGTGCCTGGAAAATCGGGCGGGGCAACTATGGCTACACCTTC.

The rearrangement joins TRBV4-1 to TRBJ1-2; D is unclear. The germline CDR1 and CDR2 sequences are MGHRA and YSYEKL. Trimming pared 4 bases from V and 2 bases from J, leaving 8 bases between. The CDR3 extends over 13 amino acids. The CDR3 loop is CASSPTRNYGYTF. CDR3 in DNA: TGCGCCAGCAGCCCGACCAGGAACTATGGCTACACCTTC.

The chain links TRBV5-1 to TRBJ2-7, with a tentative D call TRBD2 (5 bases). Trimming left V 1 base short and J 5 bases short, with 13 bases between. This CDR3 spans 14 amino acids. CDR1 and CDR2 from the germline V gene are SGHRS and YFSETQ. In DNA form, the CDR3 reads TGCGCCAGCAGCTTGACACTAGATACCCACGAGCAGTACTTC. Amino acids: CASSLTLDTHEQYF.